Presented here are 20 T cell receptor beta chains from one specimen sequenced in a study of blood T cell dynamics during melanoma immunotherapy. This sample's time point: week 3, after first cycle of checkpoint inhibitor. Here immunoSEQ multiplex PCR was the method, and the copy in TCRdb shows in-frame clones only, minus some. The table shows some 10,000 clones, with over 70% occurring only once. The sample consisted of blood, taken from a patient treated with checkpoint blockade. These receptors were collected from a human donor with melanoma.

CDR3 coding DNA: TGTGCCAGCAGCTTGATGACAGTCTTAAGTGGGAATGAGCAGTTCTTC. Encoded protein: CASSLMTVLSGNEQFF. The chain carries TRBV5-6 and TRBJ2-1, with a weak D call TRBD1 (5 bases). Germline assignment: CDR1 SGHDT and CDR2 YYEEEE. V dropped 1 base and J dropped 7 bases, with 18 bases sitting between them. CDR3 length: 16 amino acids. The whole variable domain, remainder taken from reference TRBV5-6 and TRBJ2-1, is DAGVTQSPTHLIKTRGQQVTLRCSPKSGHDTVSWYQQALGQGPQFIFQYYEEEERQRGNFPDRFSGHQFPNYSSELNVNALLLGDSALYLCASSLMTVLSGNEQFFGPGTRLTVL.

The table lists this clone with a count of one. The V and J genes are TRBV5-1 and TRBJ1-5; no definite D call. The V gene's germline CDR1 is SGHRS and CDR2 YFSETQ. This CDR3 is 17 amino acids long. The V and J ends lost 4 bases and 0 bases respectively, with 17 bases between them. DNA for the CDR3: TGCGCCAGCAGCCCGAGTGGTCCAAATTATAGCAATCAGCCCCAGCATTTT. Translation gives CASSPSGPNYSNQPQHF.

CDR3 DNA sequence: TGTGCCAGCTCGGGGCAGGGGAGGAACACTGAAGCTTTCTTT. This translates into CASSGQGRNTEAFF. The chain recombines TRBV18 with TRBJ1-1; D perhaps matches TRBD1 (6 bases). Germline V gives CDR1 KGHSH, CDR2 LQKENI. The CDR3 sequence is 14 residues long. Between the trimmed V and J ends, which lost 6 bases and 1 base, there was a span of 12 bases.

The chain employs TRBV2 and TRBJ2-4; 7 nucleotides match TRBD1. This CDR3 contains 16 residues. Germline-derived CDR1 and CDR2 are SNHLY and FYNNEI. Trimming removed 3 bases from V and 4 bases from J; junction bases left unmatched: 9. CDR3 protein: CASSDLGGRDKNIQYF. DNA of the CDR3: TGTGCCAGCAGTGATCTAGGGGGCCGGGATAAAAACATTCAGTACTTC.

V and J are TRBV29-1 and TRBJ2-3, with D perhaps matching TRBD1 (6 bases). CDR1 and CDR2 from the germline V gene are SQVTM and ANQGSEA. Trimming cost V 5 bases and J 6 bases, with 21 bases left between them. This CDR3 is 15 amino acids long. CDR3 DNA sequence: TGCAGCGTTCGCCGGCCCCAGGGGTTCAGGGATACGCAGTATTTT. It translates to CSVRRPQGFRDTQYF.

The chain combines TRBV15 with TRBJ2-1; a possible D gene is TRBD1 (5 bases). CDR1 and CDR2 from the germline V gene are LNHNV and YYDKDF (reference sequence). This CDR3 is built from 14 residues. The V end was cut by 3 bases, the J end by 6 bases, with 12 bases between. DNA of the CDR3: TGTGCCACCAGCAGGGCTCTGACAGTCAATGAGCAGTTCTTC. This translates into CATSRALTVNEQFF.

The chain uses TRBV10-3 and TRBJ1-2, with 8 positions matching TRBD1. The CDR3 spans 18 residues. Looked up from germline, CDR1 is ENHRY and CDR2 is SYGVKD. V lost 0 bases, J lost 7 bases, and 16 bases stayed unmatched. CDR3: CAISESGRQGSQLGGYTF. The CDR3 nucleotides read TGTGCCATCAGTGAGTCGGGGAGACAGGGGTCACAACTCGGTGGCTACACCTTC.

In this sample, this clone turned up once. The rearrangement links TRBV2 to TRBJ2-5, with D possibly being TRBD1 or TRBD2 (7 bases each). The assigned J gene may be wrong: the sequence end matches TRBJ2-7 better. CDR3 length: 13 amino acids. Germline values: CDR1 SNHLY, CDR2 FYNNEI. The DNA of the CDR3 is TGTGCCGGGGGAGGGGGCTTAACCTACGAGCAGTACTTC. This codes for CAGGGGLTYEQYF.

The V call is TRBV6-1, the J call TRBJ1-5; D unclear. V was clipped by 3 bases and J by 5 bases, with 2 bases between them. There are 11 residues in the CDR3. The germline V gene has CDR1 MNHNS and CDR2 SASEGT. The CDR3 is CASSEDQPQHF. The DNA for the CDR3 is TGTGCCAGCAGTGAGGATCAGCCCCAGCATTTT.

The V and J genes are TRBV19 and TRBJ2-5, with TRBD1 matching over 8 bases. V lost 9 bases to trimming and J lost 4 bases; unmatched junction nucleotides: 4. Germline V gene lookup returns CDR1 LNHDA and CDR2 SQIVND (reference sequence). This CDR3 has 12 amino acids. The CDR3 here is CASADRGETQYF. Here the CDR3 DNA reads TGTGCCAGCGCCGACAGGGGAGAGACCCAGTACTTC.

The gene calls are TRBV9 and TRBJ1-2; a weak D match, TRBD1 (5 bases). This CDR3 has 12 residues. CDR1 SGDLS and CDR2 YYNGEE come from the germline V gene. Trimming pared 4 bases from V and 7 bases from J, leaving 11 bases between. The CDR3 sequence: CASSPGSGGYTF. CDR3 nucleotides: TGTGCCAGCAGCCCAGGGAGCGGTGGCTACACCTTC.

V is TRBV7-2 and J is TRBJ2-7, with D hard to call. The ends were cut back, 4 bases at V and 6 bases at J, with 16 bases in the middle. The CDR3 is 14 residues long. Germline V CDR1 and CDR2: SGHTA, FQGNSA. The CDR3 loop is CASSSLRPSGEQYF. The CDR3 DNA is TGTGCCAGCAGCTCCCTTAGGCCCTCCGGCGAGCAGTACTTC. The whole variable domain, remainder taken from reference TRBV7-2 and TRBJ2-7, is GAGVSQSPSNKVTEKGKDVELRCDPISGHTALYWYRQSLGQGLEFLIYFQGNSAPDKSGLPSDRFSAERTGGSVSTLTIQRTQQEDSAVYLCASSSLRPSGEQYFGPGTRLTVT.

This clone was picked up a small number of times. The chain is built from TRBV7-9 and TRBJ2-7, with a tentative D call TRBD2 (5 bases). The V end lost 2 bases, the J end lost 5 bases, and 13 bases lay between the germline ends. Looked up from germline, CDR1 is SEHNR and CDR2 is FQNEAQ (reference sequence). The CDR3 extends over 14 amino acids. The CDR3 nucleotides read TGTGCCAGCAGCTTAAGCGGTAAACACAACGAGCAGTACTTC. Encoded protein: CASSLSGKHNEQYF. The full variable domain, its missing parts supplied by reference TRBV7-9 and TRBJ2-7, is DTGVSQNPRHKITKRGQNVTFRCDPISEHNRLYWYRQTLGQGPEFLTYFQNEAQLEKSRLLSDRFSAERPKGSFSTLEIQRTEQGDSAMYLCASSLSGKHNEQYFGPGTRLTVT.

The CDR3 sequence is CATGQGSYEQYV. CDR3 DNA sequence: TGTGCCACCGGACAGGGATCCTACGAGCAGTACGTC. J is TRBJ2-7 and V is TRBV28, with 8 bases identical to TRBD1. With 10 bases clipped from V and 1 base from J, the junction kept 3 bases outside the gene matches. The CDR3 loop spans 12 amino acids. Germline CDR1 and CDR2: MDHEN and SYDVKM.

The rearrangement links TRBV6-5 to TRBJ2-6, with D perhaps assigned TRBD1 or TRBD2 (5 bases each). The CDR3 consists of 15 residues. The V end was cut by 2 bases, the J end by 3 bases, with 8 bases between. Germline CDR1 MNHEY, CDR2 SVGAGI. The CDR3 spells CASSYRGVGANVLTF. The CDR3 nucleotides are TGTGCCAGCAGTTACAGAGGGGTTGGGGCCAACGTCCTGACTTTC.

V and J are TRBV5-1 and TRBJ2-3, with a possible D match to TRBD1 (6 bases). Germline V gene data show CDR1 as SGHRS and CDR2 as YFSETQ. This CDR3 has 15 residues. Trimming shortened V by 2 bases and J by 3 bases, and 13 bases separated the two germline ends. The CDR3 loop reads CASSFTGYQTDTQYF. As DNA, the CDR3 is TGCGCCAGCAGCTTTACAGGGTATCAGACAGATACGCAGTATTTT.

This clone was seen only once. V is TRBV19 and J is TRBJ2-7; TRBD1 agrees at 9 bases. This CDR3 is built from 17 residues. Germline V gene sequence: CDR1 LNHDA, CDR2 SQIVND (reference sequence). V gave up 0 bases and J gave up 5 bases; unmatched junction bases: 11. CDR3 nucleotides: TGTGCCAGTAGTATAGATTGGAGGGACAGGGCCACCCACGAGCAGTACTTC. Translating gives CASSIDWRDRATHEQYF.

The genes are TRBV9 and TRBJ2-7; TRBD2 aligns across 12 bases. V was pared by 3 bases and J by 2 bases, with 6 bases of the junction left unmatched. The CDR3 totals 16 residues. Germline CDR1 SGDLS, CDR2 YYNGEE. The CDR3 nucleotides are TGTGCCAGCAGCGCGACTAGCGGGGGCACCACCTACGAGCAGTACTTC. It yields the protein CASSATSGGTTYEQYF.

The V and J genes are TRBV5-1 and TRBJ1-1; D not resolved. CDR3 size: 14 residues. Between the trimmed V and J ends, which lost 1 base and 1 base, there was a span of 8 bases. Germline CDR1 SGHRS, CDR2 YFSETQ. Written as DNA, the CDR3 is TGCGCCAGCAGCTTGCAAGCATCGAACACTGAAGCTTTCTTT. This codes for CASSLQASNTEAFF. Based on the CDR3 plus reference TRBV5-1 and TRBJ1-1, the full variable domain is KAGVTQTPRYLIKTRGQQVTLSCSPISGHRSVSWYQQTPGQGLQFLFEYFSETQRNKGNFPGRFSGRQFSNSRSEMNVSTLELGDSALYLCASSLQASNTEAFFGQGTRLTVV.

V and J are TRBV30 and TRBJ2-3, with 7 bases lining up with TRBD2. The length of the CDR3 is 13 residues. V lost 3 bases, J lost 3 bases, and 3 bases stayed unmatched. In germline, CDR1 is GTSNPN, CDR2 SVGIG (reference sequence). The CDR3 is CAWRLAATDTQYF. The CDR3 coding sequence is TGTGCCTGGAGGCTAGCGGCTACAGATACGCAGTATTTT.